The 21 T cell receptor beta chains below come from one sample, sequenced in a study of cytomegalovirus exposure and HLA in healthy donors. Primers included in the PCR were 60 Vbeta and 13 Jbeta primers. Libraries were prepared by immunoSEQ multiplex PCR; TCRdb keeps only in-frame clonotypes and omits some of them. The table has about 130,000 clones, around 82% seen once. The sample consisted of PBMCs. Receptors were obtained from a female donor in good health and CMV-seronegative.

V gene TRBV5-1 combines with J gene TRBJ2-4; 9 nucleotides line up with TRBD1. This CDR3 is 15 amino acids long. Germline loops: CDR1 SGHRS, CDR2 YFSETQ. V lost 7 bases, J lost 6 bases, and 11 bases stayed unmatched. This CDR3 is CASGQATGGGNIQYF. The CDR3, as DNA: TGCGCCAGCGGACAAGCAACAGGGGGCGGAAACATTCAGTACTTC.

V is TRBV19 and J is TRBJ2-7; D is possibly TRBD2 (6 bases). Between the trimmed V and J ends, which lost 1 base and 1 base, there was a span of 8 bases. Germline values: CDR1 LNHDA, CDR2 SQIVND (reference sequence). This CDR3 has 14 residues. CDR3 sequence (DNA): TGTGCCAGTAGTATAGTGGGGGGATCCTACGAGCAGTACTTC. It codes for CASSIVGGSYEQYF.

This chain links TRBV11-2 with TRBJ2-5, with a tentative D call TRBD2 (5 bases). The tail of the sequence fits TRBJ2-7 better, so the J call may be wrong. Germline V gives CDR1 SGHAT, CDR2 FQNNGV. The CDR3 runs 15 residues. Written as DNA, the CDR3 is TGTGCCAGCAGCTTAGATCAAGTAACTAGTCACGAGCAGTACTTC. Encoded protein: CASSLDQVTSHEQYF.

The chain recombines TRBV11-2 with TRBJ2-5; 9 bases map to TRBD1. CDR1 is SGHAT and CDR2 is FQNNGV in the germline V gene. V shed 5 bases and J 2 bases; nucleotides not matched to a gene: 9. CDR3 length: 16 residues. The CDR3 protein is CASSLGHRGLQETQYF. CDR3 DNA: TGTGCCAGCAGCCTAGGGCACAGGGGGCTGCAAGAGACCCAGTACTTC.

The J gene is TRBJ2-1, the V gene TRBV7-9; D not resolved. Trimming pared 4 bases from V and 4 bases from J, leaving 14 bases between. Germline CDR1 and CDR2: SEHNR and FQNEAQ (reference sequence). The CDR3 runs to 15 residues. The DNA for the CDR3 is TGTGCCAGCAGCTCGCATCTGCGGCAGTACAATGAGCAGTTCTTC. This translates into CASSSHLRQYNEQFF. Complete variable domain (other parts from reference TRBV7-9 and TRBJ2-1): DTGVSQNPRHKITKRGQNVTFRCDPISEHNRLYWYRQTLGQGPEFLTYFQNEAQLEKSRLLSDRFSAERPKGSFSTLEIQRTEQGDSAMYLCASSSHLRQYNEQFFGPGTRLTVL.

The chain uses TRBV5-1 and TRBJ2-1; 10 nucleotides align to TRBD1. The CDR3 contains 16 residues. The V segment lost 4 bases and the J segment 4 bases; nucleotides outside the gene matches: 8. CDR1 and CDR2 (germline): SGHRS, YFSETQ. CDR3 bases: TGCGCCAGCAGCCAAAATAGGGGACAGGGGTACAATGAGCAGTTCTTC. Protein product: CASSQNRGQGYNEQFF. The full variable domain, completed using reference TRBV5-1 and TRBJ2-1, is KAGVTQTPRYLIKTRGQQVTLSCSPISGHRSVSWYQQTPGQGLQFLFEYFSETQRNKGNFPGRFSGRQFSNSRSEMNVSTLELGDSALYLCASSQNRGQGYNEQFFGPGTRLTVL.

This clone showed up just a few times. The chain carries TRBV27 and TRBJ1-1; perhaps TRBD1 as D (5 bases). This CDR3 has 13 residues. V dropped 2 bases and J dropped 10 bases, with 14 bases sitting between them. Germline loops: CDR1 MNHEY, CDR2 SMNVEV (reference sequence). The CDR3 sequence: CASSLTGAEGAFF. CDR3 sequence (DNA): TGTGCCAGCAGTTTAACCGGGGCGGAGGGAGCTTTCTTT.

The chain couples TRBV7-9 to TRBJ1-1; 8 nucleotides match TRBD1. The CDR3 is made up of 16 amino acids. With V trimmed by 4 bases and J by 4 bases, 11 bases remained unmatched. In germline, CDR1 is SEHNR, CDR2 FQNEAQ (reference sequence). The CDR3 spells CASSSPRGRGPTEAFF. The CDR3 DNA sequence: TGTGCCAGCAGCTCCCCCCGTGGCAGGGGGCCCACTGAAGCTTTCTTT. Together with reference TRBV7-9 and TRBJ1-1, the CDR3 gives the full variable domain: DTGVSQNPRHKITKRGQNVTFRCDPISEHNRLYWYRQTLGQGPEFLTYFQNEAQLEKSRLLSDRFSAERPKGSFSTLEIQRTEQGDSAMYLCASSSPRGRGPTEAFFGQGTRLTVV.

This clone was observed a single time. V and J are TRBV29-1 and TRBJ2-7; 8 nucleotides agree with TRBD1. The V segment lost 6 bases and the J segment 2 bases; nucleotides outside the gene matches: 3. This CDR3 is built from 12 residues. In germline, CDR1 is SQVTM, CDR2 ANQGSEA. CDR3 sequence reads: CSVSQGAYEQYF. CDR3 nucleotide sequence: TGCAGCGTCTCACAGGGGGCCTACGAGCAGTACTTC.

In nucleotides, the CDR3 is TGTGCCAGCTCCTTTGGCGGTGGCTACACCTTC. It yields the protein CASSFGGGYTF. The chain recombines TRBV6-5 with TRBJ1-2; the D is unclear. The CDR3 has 11 residues. Germline V gives CDR1 MNHEY, CDR2 SVGAGI. V was pared by 8 bases and J by 7 bases, with 11 bases between.

The V gene is TRBV4-2, the J gene TRBJ1-4, with 7 bases aligning to TRBD1. The CDR3 is made up of 16 amino acids. V lost 3 bases and J lost 0; bases outside the gene matches: 4. Germline V gene data show CDR1 as LGHNA and CDR2 as YNFKEQ. The CDR3 reads CASSQRQGSTNEKLFF. The CDR3, as DNA: TGTGCCAGCAGCCAGCGACAGGGATCAACTAATGAAAAACTGTTTTTT.

The CDR3 region is CASKRNRDKGGYTF. CDR3 DNA: TGTGCCAGCAAACGAAACCGGGACAAGGGTGGCTACACCTTC. The chain has TRBV6-1 and TRBJ1-2, with a tentative D call TRBD1 (6 bases). The CDR3 consists of 14 residues. The V and J ends lost 7 bases and 7 bases respectively, with 19 bases between them. Germline V CDR1 and CDR2: MNHNS, SASEGT.

The chain has TRBV6-1 and TRBJ2-7, with TRBD1 as a possible D gene (6 bases). Germline assignment: CDR1 MNHNS and CDR2 SASEGT. Trimming left V 2 bases short and J 3 bases short, with 14 bases between. The CDR3 runs to 15 residues. This CDR3 is CASSEIWGLGYEQYF. CDR3 sequence (DNA): TGTGCCAGCAGTGAAATCTGGGGGCTAGGCTACGAGCAGTACTTC.

This clone came up a few times. The chain has TRBV28 and TRBJ1-2; TRBD1 is a possible D gene (6 bases). Germline-derived CDR1 and CDR2 are MDHEN and SYDVKM. Trimming removed 2 bases at V and 1 base at J, with 17 bases between. There are 17 residues in the CDR3. CDR3: CASSLRGRANGNYGYTF. CDR3 sequence (DNA): TGTGCCAGCAGTTTAAGGGGGAGGGCTAATGGTAACTATGGCTACACCTTC.

The V gene is TRBV4-1, the J gene TRBJ1-5; D not certain. In germline, CDR1 is MGHRA, CDR2 YSYEKL. The ends were cut back, 4 bases at V and 0 bases at J, with 10 bases in the middle. The CDR3 totals 15 residues. DNA of the CDR3: TGCGCCAGCAGCCCAACACCATATAGCAATCAGCCCCAGCATTTT. Its translation: CASSPTPYSNQPQHF.

The chain links TRBV2 to TRBJ1-1; the D gene is possibly TRBD1 (6 bases). V dropped 5 bases and J dropped 4 bases, with 11 bases sitting between them. Looked up from germline, CDR1 is SNHLY and CDR2 is FYNNEI. CDR3 size: 13 residues. The CDR3 protein is CASSPQGRTEAFF. CDR3 DNA sequence: TGTGCCAGCAGTCCTCAGGGGCGCACTGAAGCTTTCTTT. Filled out from reference TRBV2 and TRBJ1-1, the complete variable domain reads EPEVTQTPSHQVTQMGQEVILRCVPISNHLYFYWYRQILGQKVEFLVSFYNNEISEKSEIFDDQFSVERPDGSNFTLKIRSTKLEDSAMYFCASSPQGRTEAFFGQGTRLTVV.

The V gene is TRBV11-2, the J gene TRBJ2-3; D gene unclear. Germline loops: CDR1 SGHAT, CDR2 FQNNGV. The CDR3 sequence is 15 residues long. Deletions cut 1 base from V and 4 bases from J, with 12 bases between. For the CDR3, the DNA is TGTGCCAGCAGCTTAGGCCCCACCTACTCAGATACGCAGTATTTT. This translates into CASSLGPTYSDTQYF.

The chain joins TRBV6-6 to TRBJ2-7, with 9 positions matching TRBD2. The CDR3 is 16 amino acids. Germline V CDR1 and CDR2: MNHNY, SVGAGI (reference sequence). V was clipped by 5 bases and J by 3 bases; unmatched bases: 11. The CDR3, as DNA: TGTGCCAGCAGTACTGCGGGGGCGACTAGCGGCTACGAGCAGTACTTC. Encoded protein: CASSTAGATSGYEQYF.

The chain carries TRBV12-5 and TRBJ2-1, with TRBD1 matching 8 bases. Trimming removed 3 bases from V and 12 bases from J; junction bases left unmatched: 10. The CDR3 contains 14 residues. Germline V gives CDR1 LGHNT, CDR2 FRNRAP. DNA of the CDR3: TGTGCTAGTGGTTTCTCTTCAAGACAGGGGCCGCAGTTCTTC. Translated, it gives CASGFSSRQGPQFF.

The V gene is TRBV7-2, the J gene TRBJ1-4, with a weak D call TRBD1 (5 bases). The germline V gene has CDR1 SGHTA and CDR2 FQGNSA. The CDR3 covers 13 residues. The V end lost 5 bases, the J end lost 13 bases, and 17 bases lay between the germline ends. Written as DNA, the CDR3 is TGTGCCAGCAGCCTAGTGGGGGGGATAAGACTGTTTTTT. It encodes CASSLVGGIRLFF.

The chain joins TRBV28 to TRBJ1-1; D is uncertain. Germline V lookup: CDR1 MDHEN, CDR2 SYDVKM. This CDR3 has 12 amino acids. V shed 6 bases and J shed 0 bases, with 5 bases lying between them. CDR3 coding DNA: TGTGCCAGCAGGTATCTGAACACTGAAGCTTTCTTT. It yields the protein CASRYLNTEAFF. Full variable domain (remainder filled in from reference TRBV28 and TRBJ1-1): DVKVTQSSRYLVKRTGEKVFLECVQDMDHENMFWYRQDPGLGLRLIYFSYDVKMKEKGDIPEGYSVSREKKERFSLILESASTNQTSMYLCASRYLNTEAFFGQGTRLTVV.